Listed below are T cell receptor beta chains from one sample, sequenced in a study of PD-1 blockade in mismatch repair-deficient tumors. Assay: immunoSEQ multiplex PCR; the TCRdb copy retains only in-frame clones and omits some. This table has approximately 100,000 clones, under 90% appearing once. The sequencing here drew on peripheral blood, taken about 33 weeks after starting pembrolizumab. These receptors were taken from an adult with mismatch repair-deficient cancer. CDR3s include the opening cysteine and the closing phenylalanine or tryptophan. A D gene is named only where the DNA matches it firmly. Expanded clones get a size class; other rows say once, few or many, or leave the size out.

J gene: TRBJ2-2; V gene: TRBV5-5; clone size: -; D gene: -; CDR3 protein: CASSLFSGTGELFF; CDR3 DNA: TGTGCCAGCAGCTTATTTAGCGGAACCGGGGAGCTGTTTTTT
J gene: TRBJ2-2; V gene: TRBV11-2; clone size: -; D gene: TRBD1; CDR3 protein: CASSRQGTGELFF; CDR3 DNA: TGTGCCAGCAGTCGACAGGGGACCGGGGAGCTGTTTTTT
J gene: TRBJ2-1; V gene: TRBV4-2; clone size: once; D gene: -; CDR3 protein: CASSSLPGTRDNEQFF; CDR3 DNA: TGTGCCAGCAGCTCTCTCCCTGGGACAAGGGACAATGAGCAGTTCTTC
J gene: TRBJ2-3; V gene: TRBV7-2; clone size: -; D gene: -; CDR3 protein: CASSPALKTDTQYF; CDR3 DNA: TGTGCCAGCAGCCCGGCTTTGAAGACAGATACGCAGTATTTT
J gene: TRBJ1-3; V gene: TRBV9; clone size: -; D gene: TRBD1; CDR3 protein: CASSPWTGKKGNTIYF; CDR3 DNA: TGTGCCAGCAGCCCCTGGACAGGGAAAAAGGGAAACACCATATATTTT
J gene: TRBJ1-2; V gene: TRBV10-3; clone size: few; D gene: -; CDR3 protein: CAIPARQTGYTF; CDR3 DNA: TGTGCCATCCCCGCCCGCCAGACTGGCTACACCTTC
J gene: TRBJ2-7; V gene: TRBV5-6; clone size: -; D gene: -; CDR3 protein: CASSFRAQSSYEQYF; CDR3 DNA: TGTGCCAGCAGTTTTAGGGCCCAGTCGTCCTACGAGCAGTACTTC
J gene: TRBJ1-4; V gene: TRBV5-1; clone size: few; D gene: TRBD1; CDR3 protein: CASSQTGTGGEKLFF; CDR3 DNA: TGCGCCAGCAGCCAGACCGGTACAGGGGGTGAAAAACTGTTTTTT
J gene: TRBJ1-3; V gene: TRBV5-1; clone size: -; D gene: -; CDR3 protein: CASSSRQAGSGNTIYF; CDR3 DNA: TGCGCCAGCAGCTCCCGGCAGGCGGGCTCTGGAAACACCATATATTTT
J gene: TRBJ1-4; V gene: TRBV6-1; clone size: once; D gene: -; CDR3 protein: CASSDGKRSEKLFF; CDR3 DNA: TGTGCCAGCAGTGACGGGAAGCGGAGTGAAAAACTGTTTTTT
J gene: TRBJ2-5; V gene: TRBV7-9; clone size: -; D gene: -; CDR3 protein: CASSALGQGKETQYF; CDR3 DNA: TGTGCCAGCAGCGCCTTAGGTCAGGGAAAAGAGACCCAGTACTTC
J gene: TRBJ2-5; V gene: TRBV9; clone size: once; D gene: TRBD2; CDR3 protein: CASSPAGGKYQETQYF; CDR3 DNA: TGTGCCAGCAGCCCTGCCGGGGGGAAGTACCAAGAGACCCAGTACTTC
J gene: TRBJ2-2; V gene: TRBV27; clone size: -; D gene: TRBD2; CDR3 protein: CASTVRLAGAPGELFF; CDR3 DNA: TGTGCCAGCACGGTTAGACTAGCGGGAGCCCCCGGGGAGCTGTTTTTT
J gene: TRBJ1-2; V gene: TRBV2; clone size: -; D gene: TRBD1; CDR3 protein: CASSENRGNGYTF; CDR3 DNA: TGTGCCAGCAGTGAAAACAGGGGAAATGGCTACACCTTC
J gene: TRBJ1-1; V gene: TRBV28; clone size: -; D gene: -; CDR3 protein: CASSTRRVSF; CDR3 DNA: TGTGCCAGCAGCACTCGAAGGGTATCCTTT
J gene: TRBJ1-2; V gene: TRBV9; clone size: -; D gene: -; CDR3 protein: CASSSRTDLYGYTF; CDR3 DNA: TGTGCCAGCAGCTCAAGGACAGACCTCTATGGCTACACCTTC
J gene: TRBJ2-2; V gene: TRBV7-7; clone size: -; D gene: -; CDR3 protein: CASSPQKGGELFF; CDR3 DNA: TGTGCTAGCAGCCCGCAGAAGGGCGGGGAGCTGTTTTTT
J gene: TRBJ2-1; V gene: TRBV7-3; clone size: -; D gene: -; CDR3 protein: CASSPGTGDNEQFF; CDR3 DNA: TGTGCCAGCAGTCCGGGTACGGGGGACAATGAGCAGTTCTTC
J gene: TRBJ1-2; V gene: TRBV11-3; clone size: -; D gene: -; CDR3 protein: CASSLGLVRNYGYTF; CDR3 DNA: TGTGCCAGCAGCTTAGGTTTAGTAAGGAACTATGGCTACACCTTC
J gene: TRBJ2-2; V gene: TRBV19; clone size: -; D gene: -; CDR3 protein: CASIDRFLTGELFF; CDR3 DNA: TGTGCCAGTATAGACAGGTTCCTCACCGGGGAGCTGTTTTTT
J gene: TRBJ2-7; V gene: TRBV7-6; clone size: -; D gene: -; CDR3 protein: CASSLGETYEQYF; CDR3 DNA: TGTGCCAGCAGCTTAGGGGAAACCTACGAGCAGTACTTC
J gene: TRBJ2-7; V gene: TRBV5-1; clone size: -; D gene: TRBD2; CDR3 protein: CASSLTERTSGSSVQYF; CDR3 DNA: TGCGCCAGCAGCCTGACGGAAAGGACTAGCGGGAGTTCTGTGCAGTACTTC
J gene: TRBJ2-1; V gene: TRBV11-1; clone size: -; D gene: -; CDR3 protein: CASSLNGRGTYNEQFF; CDR3 DNA: TGTGCCAGCAGCTTAAATGGGCGGGGCACCTACAATGAGCAGTTCTTC
J gene: TRBJ2-1; V gene: TRBV30; clone size: -; D gene: -; CDR3 protein: CAWGRGESSYNEQFF; CDR3 DNA: TGTGCCTGGGGCCGAGGGGAGAGCTCCTACAATGAGCAGTTCTTC
J gene: TRBJ2-4; V gene: TRBV4-3; clone size: -; D gene: -; CDR3 protein: CASSQDWPHAKNIQYF; CDR3 DNA: TGCGCCAGCAGCCAAGACTGGCCCCACGCCAAAAACATTCAGTACTTC
J gene: TRBJ2-1; V gene: TRBV11-2; clone size: -; D gene: -; CDR3 protein: CASSGSFDEQFF; CDR3 DNA: TGTGCCAGCAGCGGGTCCTTCGATGAGCAGTTCTTC
J gene: TRBJ2-7; V gene: TRBV25-1; clone size: -; D gene: -; CDR3 protein: CASSGTGGVEYF; CDR3 DNA: TGTGCCAGCAGTGGGACCGGGGGCGTGGAGTACTTC
J gene: TRBJ2-7; V gene: TRBV10-3; clone size: -; D gene: TRBD2; CDR3 protein: CAIRSTSGSYEQYF; CDR3 DNA: TGTGCCATCAGAAGTACTAGCGGGAGCTACGAGCAGTACTTC
J gene: TRBJ2-3; V gene: TRBV7-2; clone size: -; D gene: -; CDR3 protein: CASSPTGRTDTQYF; CDR3 DNA: TGTGCCAGCAGCCCCACGGGGCGCACAGATACGCAGTATTTT
J gene: TRBJ2-5; V gene: TRBV2; clone size: -; D gene: -; CDR3 protein: CASRTSGETQYF; CDR3 DNA: TGTGCCAGCAGGACGTCCGGGGAGACCCAGTACTTC
J gene: TRBJ1-4; V gene: TRBV2; clone size: -; D gene: -; CDR3 protein: CASSDPLAVTTNEKLFF; CDR3 DNA: TGTGCCAGCAGTGATCCTTTGGCAGTCACAACTAATGAAAAACTGTTTTTT
J gene: TRBJ2-5; V gene: TRBV10-2; clone size: -; D gene: TRBD2; CDR3 protein: CASSDPSGSQETQYF; CDR3 DNA: TGCGCCAGCAGTGATCCTAGCGGGAGCCAAGAGACCCAGTACTTC
J gene: TRBJ1-3; V gene: TRBV10-3; clone size: -; D gene: -; CDR3 protein: CAIFSSSGNTIYF; CDR3 DNA: TGTGCCATCTTTTCTAGCTCTGGAAACACCATATATTTT
J gene: TRBJ2-1; V gene: TRBV6-6; clone size: -; D gene: TRBD1; CDR3 protein: CASSSGTGSNEQFF; CDR3 DNA: TGTGCCAGCAGTTCCGGGACAGGGTCAAATGAGCAGTTCTTC